This TCR beta chain came from a study of T cell changes during pregnancy in multiple sclerosis. The table came from immunoSEQ multiplex PCR; TCRdb's copy has only in-frame clones and leaves some out. The sample contains approximately 60,000 clones, approximately 92% of which appear only once. The CDR3 has 11 amino acids. CDR1 is SQVTM, CDR2 ANQGSEA, per germline. V dropped 7 bases and J dropped 3; count of bases not matched to a gene: 2. The rearrangement links TRBV29-1 to TRBJ1-2, with 7 bases aligning to TRBD1. Sequenced here: CD4+ T cells from peripheral blood mononuclear cells, sampled before pregnancy. This receptor was taken from a female donor with multiple sclerosis, enrolled in a pregnancy study. CDR3 in DNA: TGCAGCGCCGGACAGGACTATGGCTACACCTTC. Translation gives CSAGQDYGYTF.